This T cell receptor (beta chain) was observed in a study of cytomegalovirus exposure and HLA in healthy donors. The study's findings and limits: Earlier analysis found most TCR beta V segments productive about 87% or about 30% of the time. Later work showed greater clonal expansion in HLA-associated TCR beta chains than in equally common others. Researchers reported in a later analysis that a missense DCLRE1C variant was tied to TCR beta V- and J-gene trimming.

This PCR relied on a set of 60 Vbeta primers and 13 Jbeta primers. Authors' processing steps: Tens of millions of unique TCR beta chains, 10 million to 14 million shared, were counted in a later analysis. The method was immunoSEQ multiplex PCR; TCRdb's version includes in-frame clones alone and lacks a portion of them. V and J calls and clone size are copied from that table; D and trimming were computed from the DNA. The sample holds about 130,000 clones, 80% to 90% seen once. The CDR3 extends over 17 amino acids. Germline CDR1 and CDR2: PRHDT and FYEKMQ (reference sequence). J gave up 0 bases and V 8 bases, and 7 bases lay outside the gene matches. For this clone: Its antigen is undetermined.

The receptor was isolated from a woman between 18 and 29 years old in good health and CMV-seropositive. The chain couples TRBV13 to TRBJ2-1, with 13 bases aligning to TRBD2. The specimen sequenced was PBMCs. DNA for the CDR3: TGTGCCAGCCTGACTAGCGGGGGGATCGACTCCTACAATGAGCAGTTCTTC. Translating gives CASLTSGGIDSYNEQFF.